This T cell receptor (beta chain) was sequenced for a study of T-cell reconstitution after alpha-beta-depleted transplantation in children. The study, taken as a whole, reports: At around two months after transplant, the alpha-beta T cells were reportedly derived from several hundred expanded clones that came from non-depleted graft cells. Newly generated T cells supplied most T-cell counts and diversity one year post-transplant. Some patients' high day-60 TCRbeta diversity was attributed to recipient cells surviving conditioning.

The V gene end was trimmed by 3 bases and the J gene end by 2 bases; junction bases not matched to a gene: 5. The CDR3 contains 15 residues. Germline V gene lookup returns CDR1 DFQATT and CDR2 SNEGSKA (reference sequence). This sample's TCRbeta library carried unique molecular identifier barcodes. TCRdb analysed the PCR reads with MiXCR anew, one entry per CDR3 protein. The sample includes approximately 1,000,000 distinct CDR3 sequences, about 31% of them seen just once. About this clonotype: Its antigen is not identified.

The TCR sequence derives from a boy under two years old who had a stem cell transplant for SCID, so the T cells may come from the graft donor. The V call is TRBV20-1, the J call TRBJ2-3, with 10 bases lining up with TRBD2. Sequences were derived from PBMCs, mostly from graft donor cells, sampled 360 days after TCRalphabeta/CD19-depleted stem cell transplant. CDR3 protein: CSARLLAGVTDTQYF. CDR3 bases: TGCAGTGCTAGGCTCCTAGCGGGGGTCACAGATACGCAGTATTTT.